Presented here are 11 T cell receptor beta chains from one specimen sequenced in a study of blood T cells in healthy people across ages. PCR was performed a second time for about 7 to 11 cycles using a sample-barcoded 5' primer and a J-beta primer mix. TCRdb re-called the 5' RACE reads through MiXCR, storing one row per CDR3 protein. The data hold roughly 1.6 million distinct CDR3 sequences, with almost 35% observed a single time. The sample comprised blood. Receptors were obtained from a woman aged 25 to 39 in good health.

This clonotype was seen a handful of times. The CDR3 here is CASSLSESEQFF. CDR3 nucleotides: TGTGCCAGCAGTTTGTCTGAATCTGAGCAGTTCTTC. The chain has TRBV28 and TRBJ2-1; unclear D gene. The ends were cut back, 3 bases at V and 9 bases at J, with 9 bases in the middle. This CDR3 has 12 residues. CDR1 and CDR2 (germline): MDHEN, SYDVKM.

The chain links TRBV20-1 to TRBJ2-7; 9 nucleotides match TRBD2. The CDR3 runs 17 residues. Unmatched junction bases numbered 12, after V lost 1 base and J lost 2 bases. Per germline, CDR1 DFQATT and CDR2 SNEGSKA (reference sequence). CDR3: CSARAGYGGRAPYEQYF. The CDR3 DNA reads as TGCAGTGCTAGAGCAGGATATGGCGGGAGGGCCCCCTACGAGCAGTACTTC.

The V call is TRBV6-6, the J call TRBJ2-6; D could derive from TRBD1 or TRBD2 (5 bases each). Trimming removed 2 bases at V and 4 bases at J, with 12 bases between. This CDR3 spans 16 amino acids. Germline assignment: CDR1 MNHNY and CDR2 SVGAGI (reference sequence). The CDR3 sequence: CASSYNRGGGANVLTF. In DNA, the CDR3 is TGTGCCAGCAGTTACAATAGGGGCGGGGGGGCCAACGTCCTGACTTTC.

Here the CDR3 reads CASSPSGRTDFTDTQYF. The CDR3 nucleotides are TGTGCCAGCAGCCCTTCGGGACGGACAGACTTCACAGATACGCAGTATTTT. This chain uses TRBV9 with TRBJ2-3, with D maybe TRBD1 (6 bases). This CDR3 spans 17 amino acids. V lost 4 bases, J lost 2 bases, and 20 bases lay in between. Germline V gene sequence: CDR1 SGDLS, CDR2 YYNGEE.

V usage is TRBV7-9 and J usage is TRBJ2-3, with D unclear. Germline CDR1 and CDR2: SEHNR and FQNEAQ (reference sequence). Trimming pared 6 bases from V and 4 bases from J, leaving 8 bases between. The CDR3 sequence is 12 residues long. The CDR3, as DNA: TGTGCCAGCAGACCTAGACCAGATACGCAGTATTTT. Encoded protein: CASRPRPDTQYF. The whole variable domain, remainder taken from reference TRBV7-9 and TRBJ2-3, is DTGVSQNPRHKITKRGQNVTFRCDPISEHNRLYWYRQTLGQGPEFLTYFQNEAQLEKSRLLSDRFSAERPKGSFSTLEIQRTEQGDSAMYLCASRPRPDTQYFGPGTRLTVL.

There are a few counts of this clonotype. The genes are TRBV2 and TRBJ2-3, with no clear D. The CDR3 length is 14 residues. Germline V lookup: CDR1 SNHLY, CDR2 FYNNEI. Trimming pared 4 bases from V and 6 bases from J, leaving 14 bases between. Here the CDR3 DNA reads TGTGCCAGCAGTGTTCGGGTCGTAACGGATACGCAGTATTTT. Translation: CASSVRVVTDTQYF.

The sample holds one count of this clonotype. The gene calls are TRBV6-1 and TRBJ1-4; the D gene is possibly TRBD1 (6 bases). CDR1 and CDR2 from the germline V gene are MNHNS and SASEGT. This CDR3 contains 15 residues. Trimming removed 7 bases from V and 3 bases from J, with 15 bases in between. The CDR3 reads CASNAGGRANEKLFF. The CDR3 nucleotides are TGTGCCAGCAATGCCGGGGGGCGGGCTAATGAAAAACTGTTTTTT.

Comment on this clonotype: One base away lies a much larger clone, so this may be a sequencing read error. The rearrangement uses TRBV20-1 and TRBJ2-7; TRBD1 might be the D (6 bases). Trimming removed 3 bases from V and 6 bases from J, with 15 bases in between. The CDR3 runs 13 residues. Germline CDR1 reads DFQATT; CDR2 reads SNEGSKA (reference sequence). The CDR3 DNA reads TGCAGTGCTAGCCGGGACACCCGAGGCGAGCAGTACTTC. It codes for CSASRDTRGEQYF.

Many counts were recorded for this clonotype. The gene calls are TRBV7-7 and TRBJ2-5; 9 bases fit TRBD2. The V and J ends lost 2 bases and 2 bases, in that order; junction bases with no gene match: 3. Germline V gives CDR1 SSHAT, CDR2 FNYEAQ (reference sequence). CDR3 length equals 15 residues. The CDR3 reads CASSLFLAGQETQYF. CDR3 DNA sequence: TGTGCCAGCAGCTTATTCCTAGCGGGGCAAGAGACCCAGTACTTC.

The chain has TRBV7-9 and TRBJ2-1; D ambiguous. CDR1 SEHNR and CDR2 FQNEAQ come from the germline V gene (reference sequence). V was pared by 4 bases and J by 1 base, with 11 bases between. The CDR3 contains 15 residues. The CDR3 bases are TGTGCCAGCAGCTCCTTAGTCCAATCCTACAATGAGCAGTTCTTC. It translates to CASSSLVQSYNEQFF.

The V call is TRBV2, the J call TRBJ2-2, with D possibly TRBD2 on 7 matching bases. V was clipped by 7 bases and J by 3 bases, with 15 bases between them. The V gene's germline CDR1 is SNHLY and CDR2 FYNNEI. This CDR3 has 15 amino acids. CDR3 region: CASIRAGADTGELFF. CDR3 DNA sequence: TGTGCCAGCATTAGGGCGGGGGCAGACACCGGGGAGCTGTTTTTT.